What follows are 14 T cell receptor beta chains derived from one specimen sequenced in a study of CD8+ T cells in alopecia areata. Researchers sorted CD4+ cells into CD25+CD127- cells for several patients. It was cDNA, reverse transcribed from extracted RNA, that served as the sequencing template. The assay was immunoSEQ multiplex PCR, and TCRdb's table has in-frame clones only and misses some. The repertoire includes 30,000 to 40,000 clones, around 57% of them detected once, and over 1.5% sits in the top ten. Sequenced material: CD4+ Tregs sorted from blood. The receptors shown here come from a human donor with alopecia areata.

The chain couples TRBV5-1 to TRBJ2-6, with unresolved D. V gave up 4 bases and J gave up 4 bases, with 9 bases separating them. The CDR3 has 14 amino acids. The germline gives CDR1 SGHRS, CDR2 YFSETQ. The CDR3 region is CASSTSQGANVLTF. CDR3 DNA: TGCGCCAGCAGCACCTCACAAGGGGCCAACGTCCTGACTTTC.

The genes are TRBV2 and TRBJ2-3; D is possibly TRBD1 (6 bases). The ends were cut back, 8 bases at V and 2 bases at J, with 20 bases in the middle. The CDR3 consists of 16 residues. Germline CDR1 is SNHLY and CDR2 is FYNNEI. The CDR3 DNA reads as TGTGCCAGCCACTACCAGGGGAGACTAACCACAGATACGCAGTATTTT. Translation: CASHYQGRLTTDTQYF. The variable domain in full, with the rest retrieved from reference TRBV2 and TRBJ2-3, is EPEVTQTPSHQVTQMGQEVILRCVPISNHLYFYWYRQILGQKVEFLVSFYNNEISEKSEIFDDQFSVERPDGSNFTLKIRSTKLEDSAMYFCASHYQGRLTTDTQYFGPGTRLTVL.

This clone appeared a few times. The V call is TRBV5-1, the J call TRBJ2-7; D gene unclear. The germline V gene has CDR1 SGHRS and CDR2 YFSETQ. This CDR3 comprises 13 residues. The V end lost 0 bases, the J end lost 3 bases, and 7 bases lay between the germline ends. Here the CDR3 DNA reads TGCGCCAGCAGCTTGGCGGCGGTCTACGAGCAGTACTTC. This sequence encodes CASSLAAVYEQYF.

This chain links TRBV4-2 with TRBJ2-1; possibly TRBD2 for D (5 bases). Between the trimmed V and J ends, which lost 0 bases and 9 bases, there was a span of 15 bases. There are 15 residues in the CDR3. Per the germline V gene, CDR1 is LGHNA and CDR2 is YNFKEQ. The CDR3 sequence is CASSQDPRLAGEQFF. DNA for the CDR3: TGTGCCAGCAGCCAAGATCCCCGCCTAGCTGGTGAGCAGTTCTTC.

V usage is TRBV4-1 and J usage is TRBJ2-5, with TRBD2 matching over 12 bases. Per germline, CDR1 MGHRA and CDR2 YSYEKL. Trimming removed 4 bases from V and 1 base from J; junction bases left unmatched: 10. The CDR3 extends over 18 amino acids. CDR3 nucleotide sequence: TGCGCCAGCAGCCGATCCCTCGGACTAGCGGGATTCCAAGAGACCCAGTACTTC. This gives the protein CASSRSLGLAGFQETQYF.

J is TRBJ2-2 and V is TRBV2, with D unresolved. The CDR3 is 14 amino acids. Germline loops: CDR1 SNHLY, CDR2 FYNNEI. Trimming took off 7 bases at V and 4 bases at J, with 13 bases between the two ends. CDR3: CASIRGVATGELFF. DNA of the CDR3: TGTGCCAGCATCCGTGGGGTCGCCACCGGGGAGCTGTTTTTT.

The chain links TRBV28 to TRBJ2-7; 9 nucleotides align to TRBD1. J lost 1 base, V lost 5 bases, and 9 bases had no gene match. The CDR3 contains 16 residues. Per the germline V gene, CDR1 is MDHEN and CDR2 is SYDVKM. CDR3 residues: CASSPGGTGISYEQYF. The CDR3 DNA reads TGTGCCAGCAGTCCCGGTGGGACAGGGATTTCCTACGAGCAGTACTTC.

The chain combines TRBV28 with TRBJ2-7; the D gene is possibly TRBD1 (6 bases). V lost 4 bases and J lost 6, with 16 bases in between. CDR1 and CDR2 (germline): MDHEN, SYDVKM. This CDR3 region has 14 residues. CDR3 nucleotide sequence: TGTGCCAGCAGTTCCTCCGGGACACCCGGCGAGCAGTACTTC. Translated: CASSSSGTPGEQYF.

This chain uses TRBV18 with TRBJ1-3; possibly TRBD1 for D (5 bases). In germline, CDR1 is KGHSH, CDR2 LQKENI. Deletions cut 4 bases from V and 1 base from J, with 11 bases between. This CDR3 contains 15 residues. This chain's CDR3 is CASSLSTESGNTIYF. The CDR3 DNA sequence: TGTGCCAGCTCACTATCGACAGAGTCTGGAAACACCATATATTTT.

This clone has more than one count but fewer than ten. The gene calls are TRBV28 and TRBJ2-3, with 11 bases identical to TRBD1. The CDR3 runs to 15 residues. After removal of 3 bases from V and 7 bases from J, the junction contained 6 bases not matched to a gene. Germline values: CDR1 MDHEN, CDR2 SYDVKM. CDR3 DNA: TGTGCCAGCAGTTTTCGGACAGGGGGCCCATATACGCAGTATTTT. Translating it yields CASSFRTGGPYTQYF.

The chain is built from TRBV13 and TRBJ1-3; the D is unclear. V lost 3 bases and J lost 4, with 10 bases in between. Looked up from germline, CDR1 is PRHDT and CDR2 is FYEKMQ (reference sequence). This CDR3 is 14 amino acids long. Here the CDR3 DNA reads TGTGCCAGCAGCTTGAGGGAACCCGGAAACACCATATATTTT. It encodes CASSLREPGNTIYF.

This clone was seen more than once but under ten times. The V and J genes are TRBV27 and TRBJ1-1; tentatively, D is TRBD1 (6 bases). V was shortened by 4 bases and J by 0 bases, with 15 bases between the two germline ends. Per germline, CDR1 MNHEY and CDR2 SMNVEV (reference sequence). This CDR3 has 16 residues. CDR3 sequence reads: CASSSGQTLLNTEAFF. For the CDR3, the DNA is TGTGCCAGCAGTTCAGGACAGACACTCTTGAACACTGAAGCTTTCTTT.

This clone has just one count. The chain has TRBV9 and TRBJ2-3, with a possible D match to TRBD2 (6 bases). Trimming removed 4 bases at V and 4 bases at J, with 19 bases between. CDR3 size: 16 residues. The germline CDR1 and CDR2 sequences are SGDLS and YYNGEE. In DNA form, the CDR3 reads TGTGCCAGCAGCCCCCGCCTCGGGGGTATGTCAGATACGCAGTATTTT. Its protein product is CASSPRLGGMSDTQYF.

Details on this clone: An end of the junction does not agree with germline; a read error may underlie this. The genes are TRBV5-4 and TRBJ1-1; a weak D match, TRBD1 (6 bases). This CDR3 has 14 amino acids. From germline, CDR1 is SGHNT and CDR2 YYREEE (reference sequence). CDR3 sequence: CASSSGHVKTEAFF. The CDR3 bases are TGTGCCAGCAGCTCGGGACACGTGAAGACTGAAGCTTTCTTT.